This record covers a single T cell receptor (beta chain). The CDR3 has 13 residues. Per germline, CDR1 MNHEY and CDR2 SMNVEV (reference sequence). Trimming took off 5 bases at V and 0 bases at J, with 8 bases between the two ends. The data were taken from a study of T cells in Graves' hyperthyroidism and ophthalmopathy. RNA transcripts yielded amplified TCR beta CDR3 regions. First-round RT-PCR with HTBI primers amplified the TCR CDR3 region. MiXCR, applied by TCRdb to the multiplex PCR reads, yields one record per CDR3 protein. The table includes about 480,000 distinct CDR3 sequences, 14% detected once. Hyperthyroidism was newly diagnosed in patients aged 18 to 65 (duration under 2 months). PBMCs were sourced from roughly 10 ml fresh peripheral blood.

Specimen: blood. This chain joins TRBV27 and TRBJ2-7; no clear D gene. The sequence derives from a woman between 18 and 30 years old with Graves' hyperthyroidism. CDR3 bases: TGTGCCAGCAGTGCATCCTTCTCCTACGAGCAGTACTTC. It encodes CASSASFSYEQYF.